The rows below give T cell receptor beta chains drawn from one sample of a study of blood T cell repertoires in COVID-19. The data were produced by immunoSEQ multiplex PCR, yet TCRdb's version contains in-frame clones alone and is incomplete. Counted here are roughly 500,000 clones, 88% occurring once; the ten biggest clones make up 1.5% to 2%. The source material was PBMCs or T cells enriched from blood (not recorded which). These TCRs come from a woman in her forties who had recovered from COVID-19. CDR3s include the opening cysteine and the closing phenylalanine or tryptophan. D genes are given only for firm matches. Some rows mark clone size as missing; the rest say once, few, many or name a class of expanded clone.

v_call,j_call,clone_size,d_call,cdr3_aa,cdr3_nt
TRBV5-1,TRBJ2-7,NA,TRBD2,CASSLSNIGEGWYEQYF,TGCGCCAGCAGCTTGAGTAACATCGGGGAGGGTTGGTACGAGCAGTACTTC
TRBV12-3/TRBV12-4,TRBJ1-1,NA,NA,CASCLLGSEAFF,TGTGCCAGCTGCCTACTGGGGAGTGAAGCTTTCTTT
TRBV7-2,TRBJ2-2,NA,NA,CASSLVGGTAAGELFF,TGTGCCAGCAGCTTAGTTGGCGGTACGGCGGCCGGGGAGCTGTTTTTT
TRBV30,TRBJ1-2,NA,NA,CAWSVSYGNGYTF,TGTGCCTGGAGTGTATCATACGGGAATGGCTACACCTTC
TRBV3-1/TRBV3-2,TRBJ2-3,NA,TRBD2,CASSRSSGRGCTDTQYF,TGTGCCAGCAGCCGATCGAGCGGGAGGGGTTGCACAGATACGCAGTATTTT
TRBV7-9,TRBJ1-1,NA,NA,CASSLDLRGTEAFF,TGTGCCAGCAGCTTAGATCTCCGGGGCACTGAAGCTTTCTTT
TRBV4-1,TRBJ1-2,NA,TRBD1,CASSPFRDRVISNGYTF,TGCGCCAGCAGCCCGTTCCGGGACAGGGTGATTTCCAATGGCTACACCTTC
TRBV25-1,TRBJ1-5,NA,TRBD1,CASSDGTGGQPQHF,TGTGCCAGCAGTGACGGGACAGGGGGTCAGCCCCAGCATTTT
TRBV7-2,TRBJ2-1,few,TRBD2,CASSLGVAGGNEQFF,TGTGCCAGCAGCTTAGGAGTAGCGGGAGGCAATGAGCAGTTCTTC
TRBV7-2,TRBJ2-1,NA,TRBD2,CASSSTSGGYNEQFF,TGTGCCAGCAGCTCGACTAGCGGGGGCTACAATGAGCAGTTCTTC
TRBV25-1,TRBJ2-7,few,TRBD1,CASSTTGTGRDEQYF,TGTGCCAGCAGTACTACCGGGACAGGGAGGGACGAGCAGTACTTC
TRBV27,TRBJ2-3,NA,NA,CASSLSGGIDTQYF,TGTGCCAGCAGTTTATCAGGGGGTATAGATACGCAGTATTTT
TRBV5-1,TRBJ2-7,NA,TRBD1,CASSLPGTGIGLTYEQYF,TGCGCCAGCAGCTTGCCCGGGACAGGGATCGGGCTTACCTACGAGCAGTACTTC
TRBV6-5,TRBJ1-5,NA,NA,CASSSQFSNQPQHF,TGTGCCAGCAGTTCCCAATTTAGCAATCAGCCCCAGCATTTT
TRBV28,TRBJ2-1,once,TRBD2,CASSPWTSGNNEQFF,TGTGCCAGCAGTCCCTGGACTAGCGGGAACAATGAGCAGTTCTTC
TRBV5-7,TRBJ2-1,NA,TRBD2,CASSLVGRETPYNEQFF,TGTGCCAGCAGCTTGGTTGGGCGGGAGACCCCCTACAATGAGCAGTTCTTC
TRBV10-3,TRBJ2-3,NA,TRBD1,CAISDRERADTQYF,TGTGCCATCAGCGACAGGGAGCGCGCAGATACGCAGTATTTT
TRBV16,TRBJ1-5,NA,NA,CASSQSIHGSNQPQHF,TGTGCCAGCAGCCAATCTATTCACGGTAGCAATCAGCCCCAGCATTTT
TRBV6-1,TRBJ2-3,NA,NA,CASSEQGSLGFGATDTQYF,TGTGCCAGCAGTGAACAGGGGAGCTTGGGCTTTGGGGCCACAGATACGCAGTATTTT
TRBV12-3/TRBV12-4,TRBJ2-5,NA,TRBD2,CASSRTSRETQYF,TGTGCCAGCAGTCGGACTAGCAGGGAGACCCAGTACTTC
TRBV7-6,TRBJ2-1,NA,TRBD2,CASNLMAGGDNEQFF,TGTGCCAGCAATCTCATGGCGGGAGGGGACAATGAGCAGTTCTTC
TRBV5-4,TRBJ2-3,NA,TRBD2,CAVFDSGRDDTQYF,TGTGCCGTATTTGACAGCGGGAGGGATGATACGCAGTATTTT
TRBV28,TRBJ1-1,NA,NA,CASSLNMNTEAFF,TGTGCCAGCAGTTTAAATATGAACACTGAAGCTTTCTTT
TRBV6-2/TRBV6-3,TRBJ1-1,few,NA,CASSTRAGKTEAFF,TGTGCCAGCAGTACTCGGGCCGGGAAGACTGAAGCTTTCTTT
TRBV20-1,TRBJ2-7,once,TRBD2,CSASKGLAEIWAGEQYF,TGCAGTGCTAGTAAGGGACTAGCGGAGATTTGGGCCGGCGAGCAGTACTTC
TRBV5-1,TRBJ2-3,NA,NA,CASSLDLATDTQYF,TGCGCCAGCAGCTTGGATCTAGCAACAGATACGCAGTATTTT
TRBV4-3,TRBJ2-7,once,NA,CASSQVYKLYEQYF,TGCGCCAGCAGCCAAGTTTACAAACTATACGAGCAGTACTTC
TRBV24-1,TRBJ1-2,NA,NA,CATSYRGYGYTF,TGTGCCACCAGTTATCGGGGGTATGGCTACACCTTC
TRBV5-1,TRBJ2-1,NA,NA,CASSSDGAYNEQFF,TGCGCCAGCAGCTCGGACGGGGCCTACAATGAGCAGTTCTTC
TRBV19,TRBJ2-7,NA,TRBD2,CASSSPTSGRVDQLHHEQYF,TGTGCCAGTAGTTCACCGACTAGCGGGAGGGTAGATCAGCTTCACCACGAGCAGTACTTC
TRBV6-5,TRBJ2-1,NA,NA,CASSRIQNYNEQFF,TGTGCCAGCAGCCGAATACAAAACTACAATGAGCAGTTCTTC
TRBV10-2,TRBJ1-1,few,NA,CASSDLTGGMAFF,TGCGCCAGCAGTGACCTTACCGGGGGGATGGCTTTCTTT
TRBV7-8,TRBJ1-2,medium-sized,TRBD1,CASSSGQLNYGYTF,TGTGCCAGCAGCTCGGGACAGCTTAACTATGGCTACACCTTC
TRBV2,TRBJ2-1,NA,TRBD1,CASRLAGTVPGNEQFF,TGTGCCAGCAGATTGGCCGGGACAGTCCCAGGGAATGAGCAGTTCTTC
TRBV2,TRBJ1-2,once,NA,CASSPGFYGYTF,TGTGCCAGCAGTCCAGGGTTCTATGGCTACACCTTC
TRBV5-1,TRBJ1-2,NA,TRBD1,CASSLIPGQDYGYTF,TGCGCCAGCAGCCTGATCCCGGGACAGGACTATGGCTACACCTTC
TRBV18,TRBJ1-2,once,TRBD1,CASSPTRDRDYGYTF,TGTGCCAGCTCACCCACACGGGACAGAGACTATGGCTACACCTTC
TRBV6-7,TRBJ1-1,few,NA,CARWGRGPTEAFF,TGTGCCCGCTGGGGAAGGGGCCCTACTGAAGCTTTCTTT
TRBV10-3,TRBJ2-1,NA,TRBD2,CAISGTSGSIYNEQFF,TGTGCCATCAGTGGGACTAGCGGGAGTATATACAATGAGCAGTTCTTC
TRBV5-1,TRBJ2-3,NA,NA,CASSYNTDTQYF,TGCGCCAGCAGCTACAACACAGATACGCAGTATTTT
TRBV7-9,TRBJ2-7,NA,TRBD1,CASSLEDRVYEQYF,TGTGCCAGCAGCTTAGAAGACAGGGTCTACGAGCAGTACTTC
TRBV10-3,TRBJ2-7,once,TRBD1,CASRSGDRVYEQYF,TGTGCCTCCAGGTCGGGGGACAGGGTGTACGAGCAGTACTTC
TRBV7-8,TRBJ2-3,NA,TRBD2,CASSGLAGGLRTDTQYF,TGTGCCAGCTCGGGACTAGCGGGAGGGCTCCGCACAGATACGCAGTATTTT
TRBV27,TRBJ2-2,once,TRBD2,CASSPLSLGGLAGGQGTGELFF,TGTGCCAGCAGTCCCCTCTCCCTAGGGGGACTAGCGGGAGGGCAAGGCACCGGGGAGCTGTTTTTT
TRBV5-8,TRBJ2-1,NA,NA,CASSFAVGREQFF,TGTGCCAGCAGCTTTGCGGTAGGCCGTGAGCAGTTCTTC
TRBV5-1,TRBJ1-2,once,TRBD1,CASSGWTGQGGGYTF,TGCGCCAGCAGCGGATGGACAGGCCAGGGGGGCGGCTACACCTTC
TRBV2,TRBJ2-2,NA,NA,CASSHYGQSTGELFF,TGTGCCAGCAGTCACTATGGCCAGTCCACCGGGGAGCTGTTTTTT
TRBV28,TRBJ1-1,NA,NA,CASSLQGSDTEAFF,TGTGCCAGCAGTTTACAGGGTTCGGACACTGAAGCTTTCTTT
TRBV6-5,TRBJ1-1,NA,NA,CASTSNAGRTEAFF,TGTGCCAGCACCTCGAACGCGGGGAGGACTGAAGCTTTCTTT
TRBV21-1,TRBJ2-1,NA,NA,CASSKGSHSGVYNEQFF,TGTGCCAGCAGCAAAGGTTCCCATAGCGGGGTCTACAATGAGCAGTTCTTC
TRBV7-8,TRBJ1-5,NA,NA,CASSLIATGQLNQPQHF,TGTGCCAGCAGCTTAATTGCAACAGGGCAACTAAACCAGCCCCAGCATTTT
TRBV3-1/TRBV3-2,TRBJ2-7,NA,NA,CASSRRTGSSYEQYF,TGTGCCAGCAGCAGAAGGACGGGGAGCTCCTACGAGCAGTACTTC
TRBV27,TRBJ2-7,few,NA,CASRARPPYEQYF,TGTGCCAGCAGGGCGCGGCCGCCCTACGAGCAGTACTTC
TRBV10-3,TRBJ2-4,NA,NA,CAISDRDTQYF,TGTGCCATCAGTGACCGGGACACCCAGTACTTC
TRBV7-9,TRBJ2-1,NA,TRBD2,CASWGEGTPYNEQFF,TGTGCCAGCTGGGGGGAGGGGACCCCATACAATGAGCAGTTCTTC